This TCR beta chain was observed in a study of post-analysis software for immune sequencing data. Study-wide background: Relapsing-remitting, secondary progressive and progressive-relapsing multiple sclerosis were all included among the disease courses. General study points: Patients showed TRBV5-6, TRBV5-1 and TRBV20-1 among five TRBV segments more frequent than in controls. Batch-matched samples strongly co-clustered by F measure. Comparison with controls showed significantly lower normalized Chao1 diversity in multiple sclerosis patients.

Built from TCR beta cDNA, the libraries had unique molecular identifiers in them. One entry per CDR3 protein, called by TCRdb with MiXCR from the PCR reads. The data contain hundreds of thousands of distinct CDR3 sequences, over 45% of them seen just once; the ten biggest clones take up approximately 11%. Germline-derived CDR1 and CDR2 are MGHRA and YSYEKL. V shed 4 bases and J 9 bases; nucleotides not matched to a gene: 10. The CDR3 runs to 15 residues. This clonotype was seen only once. Its antigen remains unidentified. Specimen: blood. The chain uses TRBV4-1 and TRBJ2-1; 9 nucleotides match TRBD1. This TCR was recovered from a girl aged 2-10 years with multiple sclerosis. In DNA form, the CDR3 reads TGCGCCAGCAGCCTTAGGGGACAGGGAGTCGGTGAGCAGTTCTTC. Its protein is CASSLRGQGVGEQFF.